Sequencing of this T cell receptor beta chain was carried out in a study of identifying expanded T cells in peripheral blood (dated by TCRdb to the late 2010s). Regarding the research as a whole: Four technical replicates, made by sequencing separate aliquots from the same pool of genomic DNA, were compared pairwise.

The germline V gene yields SGHTA for CDR1 and FQGNSA for CDR2. The V end loses 1 base and the J end loses 6 bases, and a stretch of 9 bases separates them. The CDR3 numbers 13 residues from cysteine through phenylalanine. Left in the record is the CDR3 DNA by itself, 39 bases read in frame from the first base. TCRbeta CDR3 regions were profiled by bias-controlled multiplex PCR amplification of genomic DNA with the immunoSEQ Assay. Processing in the source paper ran as follows. The absolute abundance of each unique TCRbeta CDR3 region was quantified after sequences were collapsed and filtered. Two models were used to test differential abundance: a binomial model (Fisher-equivalent) and a beta-binomial model that adds time-dependent variance fitted from healthy donors. Clones with fewer than 5 combined templates were removed, and a clone was called differentially abundant if the clone's Benjamini-Hochberg FDR was below 0.01. Beta-binomial variance was modeled as a function of total template count across the two samples using the form v = (b*log(k)+a)^2. The table comes from immuneACCESS by way of TCRdb, which keeps in-frame sequences with V and J called. Part of the clones is missing from these tables; in studies checked, under half for an unresolved V gene and the rest for unknown reasons. V and J calls and clone size come straight from that table; D and trimming were deduced from the DNA. This sample lists 50,000 to 65,000 clones; approximately 80% were detected once. The ten largest clones represent about a fifth of the sample.

The count of this clone is one. Its recognized antigen is unknown. There are no base qualities to consult, and no much larger clone falls within one base. During the collection period, no infections or other immune events were recorded for the healthy donors. Healthy-donor blood repertoires served as a training cohort to calibrate time-dependent variance in a beta-binomial model of T-cell clone differential abundance. There were around 10 healthy donors in the training cohort, of whom 3 were female and 7 were male. Donor ages ranged from about 29 to 65 years, with an average of approximately 43 years. Obtained from a commercial supplier, whole blood was collected from each healthy donor at three time points set two to three weeks apart. Genomic DNA was extracted from unsorted whole blood for immunosequencing. Summary of the overall study and its limitations: In all healthy donors, the variance in clone template counts between samples taken 2 to 3 weeks apart rose significantly as total template count increased. About 1.1 differentially abundant clones were flagged by the binomial model between technical replicates, whereas about 16 and 19 were flagged over around two weeks and four weeks, respectively. The authors expected that biological variance in healthy repertoires might rise further over much longer intervals, such as months to years. Across all healthy-donor time intervals, the beta-binomial model significantly lowered both the number of clones called differentially abundant and the false-positive rate.

Here the chain combines TRBV7-2 and TRBJ2-5; TRBD1 could be the D gene, as 6 bases match. This clonotype originated in a person aged 18 to 75 in good health. Sequencing was carried out using blood. The bases read TGTGCCAGCAGCTTAGGCAGGGGACAGACCCAGTACTTC. Translated, this gives CASSLGRGQTQYF.